This TCR beta chain was sequenced during a study of response to subunit inactivated influenza vaccine (dated by TCRdb to 2016 to 2019). In the study overall: Deep quantitative T cell receptor repertoire profiling was used in the study to track responses to a trivalent subunit inactivated influenza vaccine. What the research found in general, with its limitations: It was suggested by the authors that each seasonal influenza vaccination may recruit only a limited number of new T cells.

The germline V gene sets CDR1 to SGHDT and CDR2 to YYEEEE. Its CDR3 holds 14 amino acids, cysteine through phenylalanine. Just CDR3 DNA is preserved here, 42 bases in frame from base 1. This clonotype was recorded at least ten times. Its antigen is unknown. Its ends do not fully match the called genes, so a read error is possible. Library preparation used RT-PCR. Instrument used: Illumina HiSeq 2500. The public reads were reanalyzed by TCRdb: fastp trimming at Q25, MiXCR alignment, in-frame beta chains only. Rows matching on CDR3 protein sequence are summarized as one entry with the most common DNA and genes. This sample gives more than 450,000 distinct CDR3 sequences in total; approximately 7.6% of them show up just once. The ten largest clones capture 10% to 15% of the sample.

The sequence was collected from a man between 45 and 75 years old who received an inactivated influenza vaccine. Donor details come from another sample of the same person, matched by shared clones. Rearrangement joined TRBV5-6 to TRBJ2-3; 12 bases in the junction line up with TRBD2. Sequences were derived from PBMCs from blood, sampled about 24 months after vaccination. The DNA sequence reads TGTGCCAGCAGCTTGGGACTAGCGGGGGCCGGTAGATTTTTT. Translated, it reads CASSLGLAGAGRFF.